What follows is one T cell receptor beta chain and its context. No antigen is known for it. No base qualities exist here, and no much larger clone lies one base off it. The immunoSEQ Assay, a bias-controlled multiplex PCR, was used to amplify TCRbeta CDR3 regions from genomic DNA. For the original study's pipeline: The number of nucleated cells in each sample was estimated from the amplification of reference gene primers within the assay. To quantify the absolute abundance of each unique TCRbeta CDR3 rearrangement, sequence reads were collapsed and filtered. For each sample, productive Simpson clonality was calculated as the square root of Simpson's diversity index over productive rearrangements. TCRdb re-hosts the immuneACCESS table, in-frame sequences only. Its copies lack some clones; in the studies checked, an unresolved V gene accounts for under half of them, and the cause for the rest is not known. V and J calls and clone size are given by that table; D and trimming were obtained from the DNA. In all, the sample holds almost 250,000 clones, and about 88% of those were seen once. Of the sample, roughly 1.6% is held by the ten largest clones.

The data are from a study of blood T cell repertoires in COVID-19 (dated by TCRdb to the early 2020s). Concerning the study at large: The collaborator samples originated in the United States, Italy and Spain and spanned the acute and convalescent phases of COVID-19. HLA class I and class II types, where available, came from metadata supplied by the sample provider rather than from assay-based typing. The material from the prospective study consisted of cDNA or gDNA derived from T cells, B-cell-depleted T cells, or PBMCs. A de-identified subject ID, COVID-19 status, age in years and sex were almost always included in the sample metadata. Deeply sampled blood TCRbeta repertoires from subjects exposed to, actively infected with, or recovered from COVID-19 were included in the dataset. The samples were drawn from two sources: the first 160 participants of the ongoing ImmuneRACE study, and 950 to 1,500 subjects contributed by 6 global collaborators. The repertoires were made available in a free public database intended to serve as a resource for research on the immune response to SARS-CoV-2. Overall study results and their limits: How much clinical and demographic metadata was included differed by source and by participant, and the metadata was provided uncurated.

From the cysteine through the phenylalanine, the CDR3 covers 14 amino acids. The DNA shown is the 42-base CDR3, in frame from base 1. The germline V gene provides CDR1 MNHEY and CDR2 SVGAGI. Relative to germline, V is 4 bases shorter and J is 1 base shorter, with 9 bases between their ends. Enrolling through a virtual design, the prospective study's participants ranged in age from about 18 to 89 years and lived across roughly 23 United States geographic areas. To assign participants to cohorts, the prospective study relied on clinical history that participants themselves reported in a screening survey and a study questionnaire. For ImmuneRACE Cohort 3, a participant was defined as recovered based on two consecutive negative NP/OP PCR tests, clearance by a healthcare professional, or resolution of symptoms. In the prospective study, mobile phlebotomists collected whole blood, serum and a nasopharyngeal or oropharyngeal swab from each participant. Participants in the prospective study had the option to provide additional blood draws and questionnaires over an approximately 2-month period. Before DNA extraction, prospective study blood samples were shipped either frozen or at room temperature.

The TCR originated in a woman between 50 and 59 years old who had recovered from COVID-19. The specimen was PBMCs or T cells enriched from blood (not recorded which). This chain is built from TRBV6-5 and TRBJ2-3; the D gene remains uncertain. The sequenced DNA: TGTGCCAGCAGTTCCGACGGAGGCACAGATACGCAGTATTTT. This sequence encodes CASSSDGGTDTQYF.